This T cell receptor (beta chain) was obtained from a study of T cell responses to AZD1222 COVID-19 vaccine. There are 18 residues in the CDR3. The junction had 9 bases not matched to a gene; V was cut back by 2 bases and J by 0 bases. Germline V gene data show CDR1 as MNHNS and CDR2 as SASEGT. The repertoire was sequenced with immunoSEQ multiplex PCR; TCRdb's copy has only in-frame clones and lacks some. The table has roughly 35,000 clones, around three quarters seen once. The chain couples TRBV6-1 to TRBJ1-5, with TRBD1 identical over 8 bases. Sample: peripheral blood, taken 28 days after the second AZD1222 dose. The receptor was isolated from an adult who received the AZD1222 COVID-19 vaccine. For the CDR3, the DNA is TGTGCCAGCAGTGAATCCACAGGGGGGGCATATAGCAATCAGCCCCAGCATTTT. Translating it yields CASSESTGGAYSNQPQHF.